What follows are 4 T cell receptor beta chains derived from one specimen sequenced in a study of T cell responses to AZD1222 COVID-19 vaccine. Here immunoSEQ multiplex PCR was the method, and the copy in TCRdb shows in-frame clones only, minus some. Here the sample spans around 90,000 clones, around 91% being singletons. The specimen was peripheral blood, collected on day 0 of MenACWY control vaccination. These receptors came from an adult in good health.

J is TRBJ2-3 and V is TRBV11-2, with TRBD2 as a possible D gene (5 bases). The CDR3 runs 15 residues. Germline lookup yields CDR1 SGHAT and CDR2 FQNNGV. Deletions cut 3 bases from V and 0 bases from J, with 10 bases between. CDR3 nucleotide sequence: TGTGCCAGCAGCTTCGGCAGGACTAGCACAGATACGCAGTATTTT. It yields the protein CASSFGRTSTDTQYF.

The rearrangement uses TRBV6-7 and TRBJ1-4; D may be TRBD1 (5 bases). TRBV6-7 is flagged as an ORF with uncertain function. CDR3 length: 20 residues. V gave up 2 bases and J gave up 0 bases, with 22 bases separating them. As DNA, the CDR3 is TGTGCCAGCAGTTACCCCCCGCCGACAGAAAAACACCCAACTAATGAAAAACTGTTTTTT. Translated, it gives CASSYPPPTEKHPTNEKLFF.

This sequence joins TRBV2 and TRBJ1-1, with D hard to call. The ends were cut back, 5 bases at V and 3 bases at J, with 16 bases in the middle. Germline CDR1 SNHLY, CDR2 FYNNEI. The CDR3 contains 15 residues. DNA of the CDR3: TGTGCCAGCAGTCCGTCCTGGGGAATGCACACTGAAGCTTTCTTT. Amino acid sequence: CASSPSWGMHTEAFF.

This clone was seen only a few times. This sequence joins TRBV5-4 and TRBJ1-2; the D gene is possibly TRBD1 (5 bases). The germline CDR1 and CDR2 sequences are SGHNT and YYREEE (reference sequence). The CDR3 is made up of 13 amino acids. Trimming left V 0 bases short and J 4 bases short, with 7 bases between. The CDR3 protein is CASSLGGSYGYTF. The CDR3 DNA follows: TGTGCCAGCAGCTTGGGGGGCAGCTATGGCTACACCTTC. The full variable domain, with the rest looked up from reference TRBV5-4 and TRBJ1-2, is ETGVTQSPTHLIKTRGQQVTLRCSSQSGHNTVSWYQQALGQGPQFIFQYYREEENGRGNFPPRFSGLQFPNYSSELNVNALELDDSALYLCASSLGGSYGYTFGSGTRLTVV.